The 25 T cell receptor beta chains in this list originate from one sample, sequenced in a study of PD-1 blockade in mismatch repair-deficient tumors. Produced via immunoSEQ multiplex PCR; TCRdb's table is partial and in-frame only. The data contain approximately 130,000 clones, around 83% of them seen just once; the ten biggest clones take up about 13%. The sequenced sample was peripheral blood, obtained 44 weeks after starting pembrolizumab. The source of these receptors is an adult with mismatch repair-deficient cancer.

This clone has a handful of counts. The rearrangement uses TRBV4-3 and TRBJ2-6; D is unresolved. V was trimmed by 0 bases and J by 0 bases, leaving 6 bases between them. Germline values: CDR1 LGHNA, CDR2 YSLEER. This CDR3 is 16 amino acids long. This CDR3 is CASSQDGFSGANVLTF. CDR3 in DNA: TGCGCCAGCAGCCAAGATGGCTTCTCTGGGGCCAACGTCCTGACTTTC.

This chain uses TRBV9 with TRBJ2-4; TRBD1 might be the D (6 bases). The germline V and J ends were trimmed by 0 bases and 8 bases, with 15 bases remaining between them. The CDR3 covers 15 residues. Per the germline V gene, CDR1 is SGDLS and CDR2 is YYNGEE. In DNA form, the CDR3 reads TGTGCCAGCAGCGTAGCTGGGAGTGAGGGGGACATTCAGTACTTC. Its translation: CASSVAGSEGDIQYF.

The chain joins TRBV7-7 to TRBJ2-7; D may match TRBD1 or TRBD2 (5 bases each). The CDR3 spans 15 residues. The ends were cut back, 8 bases at V and 2 bases at J, with 19 bases in the middle. From germline, CDR1 is SSHAT and CDR2 FNYEAQ (reference sequence). DNA of the CDR3: TGTGCCAGCGCGGAAGTCCGGGACGGAGCCTACGAGCAGTACTTC. Its translation: CASAEVRDGAYEQYF.

The sample holds a few counts of this clone. Other DNA sequences in the sample encode the same CDR3. This chain links TRBV7-6 with TRBJ2-5; unclear D gene. Germline V gene sequence: CDR1 SGHVS, CDR2 FNYEAQ. CDR3 length equals 13 residues. The V gene lost 1 base and the J gene lost 2 bases, with 5 bases spanning the gap. CDR3 bases: TGTGCCAGCAGCTTAGGCAGGCAAGAGACCCAGTACTTC. Its protein product is CASSLGRQETQYF. Together with reference TRBV7-6 and TRBJ2-5, the CDR3 gives the full variable domain: GAGVSQSPRYKVTKRGQDVALRCDPISGHVSLYWYRQALGQGPEFLTYFNYEAQQDKSGLPNDRFSAERPEGSISTLTIQRTEQRDSAMYRCASSLGRQETQYFGPGTRLLVL.

The rearrangement joins TRBV27 to TRBJ1-2; 7 bases are shared with TRBD1. V lost 0 bases, J lost 4 bases, and 8 bases stayed unmatched. The CDR3 loop spans 16 amino acids. Germline CDR1 MNHEY, CDR2 SMNVEV (reference sequence). The CDR3 spells CASSLSFTGAAYGYTF. CDR3 DNA: TGTGCCAGCAGTTTATCGTTTACAGGGGCGGCCTATGGCTACACCTTC.

This chain joins TRBV4-1 and TRBJ2-7; no definite D call. The CDR3 length is 16 residues. Trimming stripped 0 bases from V and 6 bases from J, with 18 bases between. The germline V gene encodes CDR1 MGHRA and CDR2 YSYEKL. The CDR3 protein is CASSQDRLRYVSEQYF. In nucleotides, the CDR3 is TGCGCCAGCAGCCAAGATCGTTTAAGATATGTCAGCGAGCAGTACTTC.

The chain combines TRBV4-1 with TRBJ2-2; TRBD2 agrees at 7 bases. This CDR3 is built from 20 residues. Germline-derived CDR1 and CDR2 are MGHRA and YSYEKL. V lost 0 bases to trimming and J lost 3 bases; unmatched junction nucleotides: 16. The CDR3 spells CASSQDVGGSRLRYTGELFF. CDR3 DNA sequence: TGCGCCAGCAGCCAAGATGTAGGCGGGAGCAGGTTAAGGTACACCGGGGAGCTGTTTTTT.

The V call is TRBV2, the J call TRBJ2-1, with 7 nucleotides matching TRBD2. The CDR3 is 12 residues long. J gave up 4 bases and V 7 bases, and 1 base lay outside the gene matches. Germline CDR1 SNHLY, CDR2 FYNNEI. Written as DNA, the CDR3 is TGTGCCAGCACTAGCGGTTACAATGAGCAGTTCTTC. The encoded protein is CASTSGYNEQFF.

The chain has TRBV30 and TRBJ1-4; D not certain. CDR3 size: 12 residues. CDR1 is GTSNPN, CDR2 SVGIG, per germline (reference sequence). The V end was cut by 5 bases, the J end by 4 bases, with 8 bases between. The CDR3 loop is CAWGRSNEKLFF. The CDR3 DNA sequence: TGTGCCTGGGGACGGAGTAATGAAAAACTGTTTTTT.

The chain links TRBV6-5 to TRBJ2-5; 9 bases map to TRBD1. The V segment lost 6 bases and the J segment 5 bases; nucleotides outside the gene matches: 7. The CDR3 totals 14 residues. The germline CDR1 and CDR2 sequences are MNHEY and SVGAGI. This CDR3 reads CASRVQGARETQYF. The CDR3 bases are TGTGCCAGCAGGGTACAGGGGGCGCGGGAGACCCAGTACTTC.

This chain uses TRBV6-5 with TRBJ1-1; D is possibly TRBD1 (5 bases). This CDR3 is built from 14 residues. CDR1 MNHEY and CDR2 SVGAGI come from the germline V gene. V lost 0 bases and J 1 base, leaving 6 bases between the germline ends. The CDR3 region is CASSYSQGNTEAFF. In DNA form, the CDR3 reads TGTGCCAGCAGTTACTCTCAGGGGAACACTGAAGCTTTCTTT.

The V and J genes are TRBV9 and TRBJ1-3, with D hard to call. Trimming shortened V by 1 base and J by 2 bases, and 7 bases separated the two germline ends. The CDR3 sequence is 14 residues long. Germline CDR1 is SGDLS and CDR2 is YYNGEE. The DNA for the CDR3 is TGTGCCAGCAGCGTATCGAGCGCTGGAAACACCATATATTTT. Protein: CASSVSSAGNTIYF.

The rearrangement joins TRBV7-2 to TRBJ2-5; possible D gene TRBD1, 5 bases. Germline V CDR1 and CDR2: SGHTA, FQGNSA. The ends were cut back, 7 bases at V and 7 bases at J, with 13 bases in the middle. The CDR3 consists of 12 residues. The CDR3 sequence: CASTNRGWTQYF. CDR3 DNA: TGTGCCAGCACGAATAGGGGCTGGACCCAGTACTTC.

V gene TRBV27 combines with J gene TRBJ2-3; 14 nucleotides line up with TRBD2. This CDR3 contains 24 residues. Per germline, CDR1 MNHEY and CDR2 SMNVEV (reference sequence). After removal of 5 bases from V and 2 bases from J, the junction contained 27 bases not matched to a gene. CDR3 amino acids: CASSPWTGFYSGTSGSLNTDTQYF. Here the CDR3 DNA reads TGTGCCAGCAGTCCCTGGACAGGGTTTTATTCCGGGACTAGCGGGAGTTTGAACACAGATACGCAGTATTTT.

This rearrangement joins TRBV27 to TRBJ2-5; 10 bases fit TRBD2. The germline gives CDR1 MNHEY, CDR2 SMNVEV (reference sequence). The CDR3 runs to 20 residues. V shed 3 bases and J 5 bases; nucleotides not matched to a gene: 21. Written as DNA, the CDR3 is TGTGCCAGCAGTTTTACGCCCGCGGCTAGCGGGAGCCCCCCCCAGGAGACCCAGTACTTC. It yields the protein CASSFTPAASGSPPQETQYF.

Here the CDR3 DNA reads TGTGCCAGTGCCTGGGTGGTCGGCAATCAGCCCCAGCATTTT. This encodes CASAWVVGNQPQHF. The chain carries TRBV19 and TRBJ1-5; D is unclear. The CDR3 is 14 amino acids. Germline values: CDR1 LNHDA, CDR2 SQIVND (reference sequence). Trimming stripped 8 bases from V and 2 bases from J, with 13 bases between.

The chain employs TRBV28 and TRBJ1-1, with 7 bases that match TRBD1. The V gene end was trimmed by 11 bases and the J gene end by 5 bases; junction bases not matched to a gene: 11. The CDR3 loop spans 13 amino acids. CDR1 is MDHEN, CDR2 SYDVKM, per germline. DNA for the CDR3: TGTGCCGTCTCAGCAGGGGGGGGAACTGAAGCTTTCTTT. Protein product: CAVSAGGGTEAFF.

The chain joins TRBV28 to TRBJ2-7, with 7 positions matching TRBD1. V lost 5 bases, J lost 7 bases, and 17 bases stayed unmatched. Germline CDR1 MDHEN, CDR2 SYDVKM. There are 16 residues in the CDR3. The CDR3 bases are TGTGCCAGCAGTCCGGCAAGGGACAGTCTCCCTTGGGAGCAGTACTTC. Translation: CASSPARDSLPWEQYF.

The rearrangement uses TRBV6-1 and TRBJ2-7; D is perhaps TRBD2 (5 bases). CDR3 length equals 13 residues. The germline V gene encodes CDR1 MNHNS and CDR2 SASEGT. V dropped 8 bases and J dropped 0 bases, with 11 bases sitting between them. DNA for the CDR3: TGTGCCAGCGATGAAGGGAGCTCCTACGAGCAGTACTTC. It is translated as CASDEGSSYEQYF.

V gene TRBV27 combines with J gene TRBJ1-1; D is ambiguous. In germline, CDR1 is MNHEY, CDR2 SMNVEV (reference sequence). Trimming took off 1 base at V and 3 bases at J, with 15 bases between the two ends. The length of the CDR3 is 16 residues. The CDR3 bases are TGTGCCAGCAGTTTATTCGACCCACAGTCGGACACTGAAGCTTTCTTT. It translates to CASSLFDPQSDTEAFF.

DNA of the CDR3: TGCGCCAGCAGCCAAGAGGAAAAGCGATCCTACGAGCAGTACTTC. It specifies CASSQEEKRSYEQYF. This chain uses TRBV4-1 with TRBJ2-7; no clear D gene. V was shortened by 0 bases and J by 1 base, with 10 bases between the two germline ends. The CDR3 extends over 15 amino acids. CDR1 is MGHRA and CDR2 is YSYEKL in the germline V gene.

The chain couples TRBV27 to TRBJ2-1; D remains ambiguous. Trimming shortened V by 1 base and J by 3 bases, and 7 bases separated the two germline ends. In germline, CDR1 is MNHEY, CDR2 SMNVEV (reference sequence). The CDR3 is 14 amino acids. In nucleotides, the CDR3 is TGTGCCAGCAGTTTATTGTCGGACTACAATGAGCAGTTCTTC. It yields the protein CASSLLSDYNEQFF.

The chain has TRBV28 and TRBJ2-3, with D unclear. From germline, CDR1 is MDHEN and CDR2 SYDVKM. The V gene lost 5 bases and the J gene lost 1 base, with 10 bases spanning the gap. This CDR3 is 14 amino acids long. The CDR3 reads CASSPELGTDTQYF. The CDR3 nucleotides are TGTGCCAGCAGTCCAGAGTTGGGCACAGATACGCAGTATTTT.

The V gene is TRBV5-6, the J gene TRBJ2-5; 7 bases match TRBD1. CDR1 SGHDT and CDR2 YYEEEE come from the germline V gene. The CDR3 contains 14 residues. V lost 4 bases to trimming and J lost 5 bases; unmatched junction nucleotides: 8. CDR3 sequence: CASSRDRVGETQYF. Written as DNA, the CDR3 is TGTGCCAGCAGCCGAGACAGGGTAGGGGAGACCCAGTACTTC.

This clone was found a few times. The chain couples TRBV28 to TRBJ2-1; 8 bases fit TRBD1. This CDR3 contains 12 residues. The germline gives CDR1 MDHEN, CDR2 SYDVKM. Unmatched junction bases numbered 4, after V lost 7 bases and J lost 8 bases. The CDR3 DNA sequence: TGTGCCAGCACCCCGGACAGGGATGAGCAGTTCTTC. This translates into CASTPDRDEQFF.